These 17 T cell receptor beta chains originate from one sample sequenced in a study of control samples from healthy donors and cancer patients. Using immunoSEQ multiplex PCR, the repertoire was profiled, and TCRdb retains in-frame clones only, with some absent. The sample holds over 150,000 clones, approximately 93% seen once. Sequenced: blood. These receptors originate from a man aged 35 to 55 in good health.

This chain links TRBV21-1 with TRBJ2-3; whether TRBD2, the table's D call, matches the DNA was not checked. TRBV21-1 corresponds to a pseudogene. CDR3 length: 17 amino acids. CDR3 in DNA: TGTGCCAGCAGCAAAGGGGGACTAGCGGACGGCACAGATACGCAGTATTTT. The encoded protein is CASSKGGLADGTDTQYF.

The chain couples TRBV6-1 to TRBJ1-2, with 12 bases that match TRBD1. From germline, CDR1 is MNHNS and CDR2 SASEGT. V shed 0 bases, J shed 8 bases, and the junction held 4 bases outside the gene matches. There are 15 residues in the CDR3. This CDR3 reads CASSEAGQGALGYTF. Written as DNA, the CDR3 is TGTGCCAGCAGTGAAGCGGGACAGGGGGCACTGGGCTACACCTTC.

The CDR3 loop reads CAWGEGGSSNQPQHF. The CDR3, as DNA: TGTGCCTGGGGTGAGGGGGGCTCGAGCAATCAGCCCCAGCATTTT. The genes are TRBV30 and TRBJ1-5, with D tentatively TRBD1 (6 bases). Germline V gene sequence: CDR1 GTSNPN, CDR2 SVGIG (reference sequence). V was clipped by 5 bases and J by 1 base, with 15 bases between them. This CDR3 has 15 residues.

This clone was found once. The chain carries TRBV9 and TRBJ1-4, with 7 bases matching TRBD1. V dropped 4 bases and J dropped 8; count of bases not matched to a gene: 11. The CDR3 spans 15 residues. The germline V gene has CDR1 SGDLS and CDR2 YYNGEE. For the CDR3, the DNA is TGTGCCAGCAGCCCTCGACAGGGTTTGGGGGAAAAACTGTTTTTT. It translates to CASSPRQGLGEKLFF.

The chain is built from TRBV12-3 or TRBV12-4 and TRBJ2-7; TRBD1 matches at 7 bases. The junction had 6 bases not matched to a gene; V was cut back by 7 bases and J by 3 bases. CDR3 length: 13 amino acids. CDR3 sequence reads: CASTDTGDYEQYF. CDR3 sequence (DNA): TGTGCCAGCACCGATACAGGGGACTACGAGCAGTACTTC.

The rearrangement uses TRBV5-6 and TRBJ1-5; no definite D call. The CDR3 runs 12 residues. V was clipped by 2 bases and J by 7 bases, with 7 bases between them. Germline assignment: CDR1 SGHDT and CDR2 YYEEEE. The CDR3 DNA is TGTGCCAGCAGCTTTGGTGGGCAGCCCCAGCATTTT. It yields the protein CASSFGGQPQHF.

The CDR3 here is CASSTGQGNTEAFF. DNA of the CDR3: TGTGCCAGTAGTACGGGACAGGGGAACACTGAAGCTTTCTTT. This rearrangement joins TRBV19 to TRBJ1-1, with 9 bases lining up with TRBD1. CDR1 and CDR2 from the germline V gene are LNHDA and SQIVND (reference sequence). The CDR3 runs 14 residues. V shed 4 bases and J 1 base; nucleotides not matched to a gene: 1.

V and J are TRBV5-1 and TRBJ2-6; D not resolved. The CDR3 consists of 17 residues. Germline V gene lookup returns CDR1 SGHRS and CDR2 YFSETQ. V was trimmed by 0 bases and J by 0 bases, leaving 10 bases between them. CDR3: CASSLARMSSGANVLTF. Here the CDR3 DNA reads TGCGCCAGCAGCTTGGCAAGAATGAGCTCTGGGGCCAACGTCCTGACTTTC.

The gene calls are TRBV4-1 and TRBJ1-3; D is uncertain. Per germline, CDR1 MGHRA and CDR2 YSYEKL. Trimming left V 2 bases short and J 3 bases short, with 11 bases between. CDR3 length equals 15 residues. The CDR3 loop is CASSQRPVVGNTIYF. The CDR3 nucleotides read TGCGCCAGCAGCCAACGTCCCGTCGTTGGAAACACCATATATTTT.

This clone was picked up one time. The same CDR3 also results from other DNA sequences found in this sample. The chain couples TRBV21-1 to TRBJ2-7; the D call in the table, TRBD2, was not verified against the DNA. TRBV21-1 is termed a pseudogene. The CDR3 totals 21 residues. CDR3 loop: CASSKEPPLRPRHGSSYEQYF. In DNA form, the CDR3 reads TGTGCCAGCAGCAAAGAGCCCCCCCTTCGCCCCCGACATGGGAGCTCCTACGAGCAGTACTTC.

The chain links TRBV7-2 to TRBJ2-3, with a possible D match to TRBD2 (7 bases). Looked up from germline, CDR1 is SGHTA and CDR2 is FQGNSA. The CDR3 has 15 residues. Between the trimmed V and J ends, which lost 3 bases and 4 bases, there was a span of 14 bases. Here the CDR3 DNA reads TGTGCCAGCAGCTTGGTGGGGGGGCGAGCAGATACGCAGTATTTT. It specifies CASSLVGGRADTQYF.

The V and J genes are TRBV6-5 and TRBJ2-5, with TRBD1 matching over 8 bases. The CDR3 runs to 13 residues. J was trimmed by 3 bases and V by 7 bases; bases with no gene match: 4. CDR1 and CDR2 (germline): MNHEY, SVGAGI. The CDR3 DNA sequence: TGTGCCAGCATATGGACAGGGAAAGAGACCCAGTACTTC. It codes for CASIWTGKETQYF.

V and J are TRBV19 and TRBJ2-2; unclear D gene. The V gene lost 5 bases and the J gene lost 4 bases, with 5 bases spanning the gap. Germline V lookup: CDR1 LNHDA, CDR2 SQIVND (reference sequence). The CDR3 is made up of 12 amino acids. As DNA, the CDR3 is TGTGCCAGTAGTGTACGCACCGGGGAGCTGTTTTTT. Protein sequence: CASSVRTGELFF.

The chain couples TRBV5-1 to TRBJ1-1; D is unclear. CDR1 and CDR2 (germline): SGHRS, YFSETQ. This CDR3 comprises 15 residues. With 0 bases removed from V and 1 base from J, the gap between germline ends came to 10 bases. DNA of the CDR3: TGCGCCAGCAGCTTGGGAGGGTCGGGGAACACTGAAGCTTTCTTT. It encodes CASSLGGSGNTEAFF.

V and J are TRBV2 and TRBJ1-6; no clear D. CDR1 and CDR2 (germline): SNHLY, FYNNEI. The CDR3 spans 14 residues. The V end was cut by 6 bases, the J end by 7 bases, with 13 bases between. The CDR3 bases are TGTGCCAGCAGCGAGACACGGGCCAATTCACCCCTCCACTTT. Translated, it gives CASSETRANSPLHF.

This rearrangement joins TRBV5-1 to TRBJ1-2; 7 bases match TRBD1. The CDR3 runs to 16 residues. Germline-derived CDR1 and CDR2 are SGHRS and YFSETQ. The ends lost 0 bases at V and 4 bases at J; junction bases unmatched: 9. CDR3 coding DNA: TGCGCCAGCAGCTTGGCCCTCCAAGGGGGCCCCTATGGCTACACCTTC. This translates into CASSLALQGGPYGYTF.

This clone was seen once. This chain joins TRBV18 and TRBJ2-2, with D tentatively TRBD1 (5 bases). V lost 6 bases and J lost 5, with 13 bases in between. CDR3 length: 14 amino acids. Germline assignment: CDR1 KGHSH and CDR2 LQKENI. CDR3 coding DNA: TGTGCCAGCTCCTCGACAGCCAAGACCGGGGAGCTGTTTTTT. It is translated as CASSSTAKTGELFF.